This T cell receptor beta chain came from a study of blood T cell repertoires in COVID-19. As for the study in general: Samples representing acute and convalescent COVID-19 were sourced from the United States, Italy and Spain. Nucleic acid was either cDNA or gDNA, and it came from T cells, B-cell-depleted T cells, or PBMCs.

In the study's own analysis: Reference gene primer amplification gave estimated nucleated cell counts. Assay used: immunoSEQ multiplex PCR; TCRdb lists only in-frame clones, some missing. Clonal size and the V and J genes are those of that table, whereas D and trimming came from the DNA. The profile shows 40,000 or so clones, around four fifths of them singletons. The TCR originated in a man in his forties or fifties with active COVID-19. Material for sequencing was peripheral blood.

DNA of the CDR3: TGCGCCAGCAGCCCGTTAGCGGGAGGGACCGGGGAGCTGTTTTTT. Protein sequence: CASSPLAGGTGELFF. The gene calls are TRBV5-1 and TRBJ2-2; 11 bases match TRBD2. Per germline, CDR1 SGHRS and CDR2 YFSETQ. V shed 4 bases, J shed 5 bases, and the junction held 4 bases outside the gene matches. The CDR3 is 15 residues long.